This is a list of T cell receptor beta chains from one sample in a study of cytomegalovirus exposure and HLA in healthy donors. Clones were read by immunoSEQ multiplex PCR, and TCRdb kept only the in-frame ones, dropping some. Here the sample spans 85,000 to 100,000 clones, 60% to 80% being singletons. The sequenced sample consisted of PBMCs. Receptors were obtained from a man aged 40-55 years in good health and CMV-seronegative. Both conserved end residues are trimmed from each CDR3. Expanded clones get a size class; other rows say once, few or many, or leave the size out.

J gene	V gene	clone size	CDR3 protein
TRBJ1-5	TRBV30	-	AWSGGDQPQH
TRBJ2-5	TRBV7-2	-	ASTSGYQETQY
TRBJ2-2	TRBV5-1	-	ASSTGTVNTGELF
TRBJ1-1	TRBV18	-	ASSPGHNSRTEAF
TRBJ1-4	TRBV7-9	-	ASSSPGGADEKLF
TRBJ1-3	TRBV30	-	AWRRGSSGNTIY
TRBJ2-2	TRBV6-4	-	ASSDGQGDTGELF
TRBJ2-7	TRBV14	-	ASSHNYEQY
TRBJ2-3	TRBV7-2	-	ASSLGVGGTDTQY
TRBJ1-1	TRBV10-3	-	AISDEGARAF
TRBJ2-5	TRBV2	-	ASSESGQGSRTQY
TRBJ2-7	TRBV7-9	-	ASSPGLAGVNYEQY
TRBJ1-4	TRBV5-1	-	ASSLRAQGEKLF
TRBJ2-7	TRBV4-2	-	ASSQLSGTLSSYEQY
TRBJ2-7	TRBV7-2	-	ASSPRTGMDYEQY
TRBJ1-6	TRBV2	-	ASSENPRWSNSPLH
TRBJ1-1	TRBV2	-	ASSENRLNTEAF
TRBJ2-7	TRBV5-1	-	ASSPQGWNYEQY
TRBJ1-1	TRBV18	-	ASSPPLEKAF
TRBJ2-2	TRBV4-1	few	ASLDSGHTGELF
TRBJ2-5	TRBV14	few	ASSQWTGGQETQY
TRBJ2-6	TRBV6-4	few	ASSESGANVLT
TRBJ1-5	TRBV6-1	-	ASSEMGLGNQPQH
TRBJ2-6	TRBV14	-	ASSPSLGQGAGANVLT
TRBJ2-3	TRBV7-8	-	ASSVMASGGGDTQY
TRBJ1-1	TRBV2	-	ASGTGMDTEAF
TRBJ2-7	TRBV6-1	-	ASSTGRTYEQY
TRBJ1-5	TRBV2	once	ASQGARNQPQH
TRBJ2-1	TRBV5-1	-	ASSLEGGLSEQF
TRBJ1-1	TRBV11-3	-	ASSPGVLTEAF
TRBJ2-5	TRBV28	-	ALGWDRGPETQY
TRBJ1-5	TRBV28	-	ASSSRDRAPNQPQH
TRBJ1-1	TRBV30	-	AWSVSTEAF
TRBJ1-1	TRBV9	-	ASSATGLNTEAF
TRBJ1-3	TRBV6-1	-	ASNMDRSGNTIY
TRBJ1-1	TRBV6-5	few	ASRKTGTKAGAF
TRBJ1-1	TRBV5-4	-	ASSSSLNTEAF
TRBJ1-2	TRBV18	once	ASSPPGQMTLRYGYT
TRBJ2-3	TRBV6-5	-	ASTLTQGTTQY
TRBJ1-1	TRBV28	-	ASSSPSTGPEAF
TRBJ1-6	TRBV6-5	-	ASSNTGNSPLH
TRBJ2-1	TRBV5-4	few	ASSLRTSGYNEQF
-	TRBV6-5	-	ASSRTSFHEQY
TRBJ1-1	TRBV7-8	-	ASSLALKLGSGTEAF
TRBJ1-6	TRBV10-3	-	AIRGRGDNSPLH
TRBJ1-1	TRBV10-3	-	AISGGTGLLNTEAF